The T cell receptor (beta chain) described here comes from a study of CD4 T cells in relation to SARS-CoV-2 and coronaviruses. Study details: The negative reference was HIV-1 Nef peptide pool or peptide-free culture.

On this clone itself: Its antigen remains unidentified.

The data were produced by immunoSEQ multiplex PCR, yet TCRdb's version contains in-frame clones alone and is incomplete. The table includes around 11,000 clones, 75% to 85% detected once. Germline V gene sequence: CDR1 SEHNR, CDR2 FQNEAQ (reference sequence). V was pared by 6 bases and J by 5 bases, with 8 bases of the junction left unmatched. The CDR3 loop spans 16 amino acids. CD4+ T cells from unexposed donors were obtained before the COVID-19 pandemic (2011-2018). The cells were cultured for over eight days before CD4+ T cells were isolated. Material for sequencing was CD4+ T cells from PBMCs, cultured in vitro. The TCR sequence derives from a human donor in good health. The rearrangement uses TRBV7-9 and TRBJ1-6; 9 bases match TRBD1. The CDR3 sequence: CASRTGQGIDNSPLHF. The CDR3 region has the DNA TGTGCCAGCAGAACCGGACAGGGGATAGATAATTCACCCCTCCACTTT.